One TCR beta chain is described in this entry. Trimming cost V 4 bases and J 1 base; bases outside gene matches: 3. CDR1 SGHTS and CDR2 YDEGEE come from the germline V gene. The CDR3 length is 14 residues. This sample is drawn from a study of control samples from healthy donors and cancer patients. The method was immunoSEQ multiplex PCR; TCRdb's version includes in-frame clones alone and lacks a portion of them. The sample gives 150,000 to 200,000 clones, over 85% of which show up once; 1.2% to 1.5% is in the top ten. Input material: blood. This TCR came from a man in his thirties or forties in good health. V is TRBV5-8 and J is TRBJ1-1; TRBD1 aligns across 8 bases. The CDR3 nucleotides read TGTGCCAGCAGCGGGGGACAGGAGAACACTGAAGCTTTCTTT. It translates to CASSGGQENTEAFF.